Listed below are T cell receptor beta chains from one sample, sequenced in a study of OX40 agonist ivuxolimab in advanced cancers. TCRdb's table, derived via immunoSEQ multiplex PCR, lists solely in-frame clones and lacks some. The data contain some 17,000 clones, about 82% of them singletons. The sample in question was CD4+ or CD8+ T cells sorted from blood, obtained in a trial of the OX40 agonist ivuxolimab. These receptors all stem from an adult with an advanced solid tumor such as melanoma, head and neck, liver or kidney cancer. Both conserved end residues are part of each CDR3. Each record gives: V gene, J gene, CDR3 protein.

TRBV27	TRBJ1-1	CASSTGNTEAFF
TRBV7-8	TRBJ2-3	CASSLGGGQGSDTQYF
TRBV6-6	TRBJ2-5	CASRSASAPETQYF
TRBV5-1	TRBJ2-1	CASSFGDRAYNEQFF
TRBV27	TRBJ2-1	CASSLGRASGESYNEQFF
TRBV28	TRBJ2-5	CATLVQGDRQETQYF
TRBV5-1	TRBJ1-1	CASSFRTGNTEAFF
TRBV9	TRBJ1-1	CASSVGAGTEAFF
TRBV5-3	TRBJ1-1	CASSFKRNTEAFF
TRBV7-8	TRBJ2-5	CASSLVKATGAWIQETQYF
TRBV28	TRBJ2-7	CASSPDRDWSSYEQYF
TRBV5-4	TRBJ2-7	CASSLAPVSYEQYF
TRBV7-3	TRBJ2-1	CASSPGQGIDNEQFF
TRBV6-6	TRBJ2-7	CASSHGGTTYEQYF
TRBV7-6	TRBJ2-7	CASSVLAGGAGYEQYF
TRBV2	TRBJ2-7	CASSDGTSDYEQYF
TRBV27	TRBJ2-2	CASSYRGRGGELFF
TRBV9	TRBJ1-5	CASSADSGNQPQHF
TRBV5-1	TRBJ2-7	CASSLSLEQYF
TRBV7-6	TRBJ2-7	CASSLAQGTYEQYF
TRBV19	TRBJ2-3	CASSATSGGGDTQYF
TRBV7-6	TRBJ2-3	CASSLFDGGNTDTQYF
TRBV9	TRBJ2-7	CASSKVVGPDGQYF
TRBV25-1	TRBJ1-1	CASSRDREGNTEAFF
TRBV27	TRBJ2-7	CASSLGTGPGEQYF
TRBV27	TRBJ2-7	CASTGTGLREQYF
TRBV6-1	TRBJ1-1	CASSEVLGTEAFF
TRBV5-5	TRBJ2-1	CASSPFLSSYNEQFF
TRBV5-1	TRBJ2-7	CASREGLIPSYYEQYF
TRBV6-4	TRBJ2-3	CASSERGSTDTQYF
TRBV6-4	TRBJ2-3	CASSDRSGGMDTQYF
TRBV7-2	TRBJ1-2	CASSLVGQGSGYTF
TRBV7-8	TRBJ2-1	CASRRYSGGGSYNEQFF